The following is a T cell receptor (beta chain) sequence with its context. Its specificity is not known. At one end, the junction sequence differs from germline, possibly due to a read error. No cell sorting was done before RNA was extracted from the tissue. The library came from three nested PCR rounds adapted from ARM-PCR protocols. TCRdb re-called the multiplex PCR reads through MiXCR, storing one row per CDR3 protein. The table includes roughly 70,000 distinct CDR3 sequences, roughly 72% detected once. The sample belongs to a study of tumor and adjacent non-tumor tissue in lung cancer. In the study overall: Stage I to III disease affected roughly 10 men and roughly 5 women aged roughly 30 to 76. Approximately 4 million productive TCRbeta reads were obtained per sample on average.

The study, taken as a whole, reports: Tumor tissue had significantly higher TCR diversity than normal lung.

Sequencing was done on a sample of lung tumor tissue. This receptor was taken from a man aged 55 to 70 with non-small cell lung cancer.

CDR3 nucleotide sequence: TGCAGTGCTATTCGGTCCTCTGGAAACACCACATACTTT. It encodes CSAIRSSGNTTYF. This chain uses TRBV20-1 with TRBJ1-3; D ambiguous. Germline lookup yields CDR1 DFQATT and CDR2 SNEGSKA (reference sequence). The CDR3 loop spans 13 amino acids.